Given below is one T cell receptor beta chain in context. The data belong to a study of blood T cell repertoires in COVID-19. CDR1 and CDR2 from the germline V gene are SGHAT and FQNNGV. The CDR3 has 13 residues. Trimming took off 5 bases at V and 9 bases at J, with 11 bases between the two ends. Some clones are missing from TCRdb's copy, which holds only in-frame ones; the method was immunoSEQ multiplex PCR. The sample lists around 150,000 clones; approximately 80% were seen once. This chain links TRBV11-2 with TRBJ1-6; D is uncertain. The sequenced material came from PBMCs or T cells enriched from blood (not recorded which). This receptor was taken from a man aged 50 to 59 who had recovered from COVID-19. The CDR3 DNA follows: TGTGCCAGCAGCGGCCAGGTAGTTTCACCCCTCCACTTT. As protein: CASSGQVVSPLHF.